Described below is a single T cell receptor beta chain sequence and its context. The data stem from a study of blood T cell repertoires in COVID-19. Between the trimmed V and J ends, which lost 4 bases and 0 bases, there was a span of 7 bases. The V gene's germline CDR1 is KGHSH and CDR2 LQKENI. This CDR3 comprises 14 residues. In the authors' workflow: Estimated nucleated cell counts came from reference gene primer amplification. Generated by immunoSEQ multiplex PCR, the TCRdb table keeps only in-frame clones and is missing some. Clone size and V and J calls were adopted from that table, with D and trimming inferred from the DNA. The sample has 200,000 to 250,000 clones, roughly four fifths seen once.

This chain links TRBV18 with TRBJ1-5; D perhaps matches TRBD1 (5 bases). The source is a woman in her 70s with acute or convalescent COVID-19. The material sequenced was peripheral blood. The CDR3, as DNA: TGTGCCAGCTCACAGGGGTATAGCAATCAGCCCCAGCATTTT. It is translated as CASSQGYSNQPQHF.